The 20 T cell receptor beta chains presented below share a single source sample, sequenced in a study of OX40 agonist ivuxolimab in advanced cancers. Profiled with immunoSEQ multiplex PCR; TCRdb holds only in-frame clones, not every one. The sample records about 100,000 clones, less than 95% being singletons. The material was CD4+ or CD8+ T cells sorted from blood, obtained in a trial of the OX40 agonist ivuxolimab. All receptors derive from an adult with an advanced solid tumor such as melanoma, head and neck, liver or kidney cancer.

V usage is TRBV7-6 and J usage is TRBJ1-1; 7 positions agree with TRBD1. Germline loops: CDR1 SGHVS, CDR2 FNYEAQ. This CDR3 has 14 residues. The ends lost 3 bases at V and 1 base at J; junction bases unmatched: 2. CDR3 DNA: TGTGCCAGCAGCTTGGCAGGGGGGAACACTGAAGCTTTCTTT. Protein product: CASSLAGGNTEAFF.

The rearrangement joins TRBV6-5 to TRBJ1-2; D ambiguous. The CDR3 covers 15 residues. The germline gives CDR1 MNHEY, CDR2 SVGAGI. The V and J ends lost 7 bases and 0 bases respectively, with 15 bases between them. The CDR3 region is CASIPSHGANYGYTF. CDR3 nucleotides: TGTGCCAGCATTCCTTCTCATGGGGCTAACTATGGCTACACCTTC.

The V gene is TRBV18, the J gene TRBJ1-5; no reliable D call. Germline CDR1 and CDR2: KGHSH and LQKENI. The germline V and J ends were trimmed by 0 bases and 0 bases, with 9 bases remaining between them. This CDR3 is 16 amino acids long. The CDR3: CASSPPGPYSNQPQHF. As DNA, the CDR3 is TGTGCCAGCTCACCACCTGGACCGTATAGCAATCAGCCCCAGCATTTT.

The CDR3 DNA reads TGCAGCGTCCGCATGTGGGAGAACACTGAAGCTTTCTTT. Its protein product is CSVRMWENTEAFF. The chain carries TRBV29-1 and TRBJ1-1; D is undetermined. V dropped 6 bases and J dropped 1 base, with 12 bases sitting between them. The CDR3 loop spans 13 amino acids. Germline CDR1 is SQVTM and CDR2 is ANQGSEA.

Note on this clone: This sample includes further DNA sequences coding for the same CDR3. This rearrangement joins TRBV7-2 to TRBJ2-5; D remains unclear. The V end lost 0 bases, the J end lost 5 bases, and 10 bases lay between the germline ends. The CDR3 runs to 14 residues. CDR1 SGHTA and CDR2 FQGNSA come from the germline V gene. CDR3 nucleotides: TGTGCCAGCAGCTTAGCAGTGGGGTGGGAGACCCAGTACTTC. Amino acids: CASSLAVGWETQYF.

The chain combines TRBV28 with TRBJ2-7, with no clear D. Looked up from germline, CDR1 is MDHEN and CDR2 is SYDVKM. V lost 4 bases to trimming and J lost 4 bases, with 5 bases between them. CDR3 length: 11 amino acids. CDR3 nucleotide sequence: TGTGCCAGCAGTTCTAGGTACGAGCAGTACTTC. This sequence encodes CASSSRYEQYF.

The rearrangement links TRBV7-6 to TRBJ2-5, with TRBD2 matching over 12 bases. With V trimmed by 3 bases and J by 8 bases, 4 bases remained unmatched. The CDR3 has 14 amino acids. Germline CDR1 is SGHVS and CDR2 is FNYEAQ. The CDR3 DNA reads TGTGCCAGCAGCTTGGGACTAGCGGGTTATACCCAGTACTTC. Translation: CASSLGLAGYTQYF. Looking up the rest from reference TRBV7-6 and TRBJ2-5 gives the full variable domain: GAGVSQSPRYKVTKRGQDVALRCDPISGHVSLYWYRQALGQGPEFLTYFNYEAQQDKSGLPNDRFSAERPEGSISTLTIQRTEQRDSAMYRCASSLGLAGYTQYFGPGTRLLVL.

V usage is TRBV5-1 and J usage is TRBJ1-2; D uncertain. From germline, CDR1 is SGHRS and CDR2 YFSETQ. Between the trimmed V and J ends, which lost 5 bases and 5 bases, there was a span of 10 bases. CDR3 length: 12 amino acids. DNA for the CDR3: TGCGCCAGCAGATCCGGAGCTTATGGCTACACCTTC. Protein: CASRSGAYGYTF.

The V call is TRBV6-5, the J call TRBJ2-7, with D perhaps TRBD2 (6 bases). Trimming cost V 7 bases and J 0 bases, with 16 bases left between them. Germline values: CDR1 MNHEY, CDR2 SVGAGI. This CDR3 spans 15 amino acids. The CDR3 region has the DNA TGTGCCAGCACCCTTTGGGCGGGGAGCTCCTACGAGCAGTACTTC. The encoded protein is CASTLWAGSSYEQYF.

This clone has only one observation. The chain is built from TRBV7-6 and TRBJ2-7; tentatively, D is TRBD2 (6 bases). The CDR3 consists of 14 residues. Germline CDR1 is SGHVS and CDR2 is FNYEAQ. Deletions cut 1 base from V and 4 bases from J, with 11 bases between. The CDR3 here is CASSLEGRTYEQYF. The CDR3, as DNA: TGTGCCAGCAGCTTAGAGGGGAGGACTTACGAGCAGTACTTC.

The chain carries TRBV19 and TRBJ1-2, with a weak D call TRBD1 (6 bases). Germline V CDR1 and CDR2: LNHDA, SQIVND (reference sequence). This CDR3 is built from 14 residues. V dropped 3 bases and J dropped 6 bases, with 14 bases sitting between them. The CDR3 loop reads CASSISTGFDGYTF. CDR3 nucleotide sequence: TGTGCCAGTAGTATTAGCACAGGGTTTGATGGCTACACCTTC. Full variable domain (rest looked up from reference TRBV19 and TRBJ1-2): DGGITQSPKYLFRKEGQNVTLSCEQNLNHDAMYWYRQDPGQGLRLIYYSQIVNDFQKGDIAEGYSVSREKKESFPLTVTSAQKNPTAFYLCASSISTGFDGYTFGSGTRLTVV.

The chain combines TRBV2 with TRBJ1-3; 11 bases match TRBD1. Germline CDR1 SNHLY, CDR2 FYNNEI. V lost 4 bases to trimming and J lost 0 bases; unmatched junction nucleotides: 14. The CDR3 is made up of 20 amino acids. The DNA of the CDR3 is TGTGCCAGCAGTGTCCCCCGGGACAGGGGGAAAGGATACTCTGGAAACACCATATATTTT. This translates into CASSVPRDRGKGYSGNTIYF.

V gene TRBV29-1 combines with J gene TRBJ2-7, with TRBD2 identical over 10 bases. The V and J ends lost 5 bases and 0 bases, in that order; junction bases with no gene match: 13. This CDR3 is 17 amino acids long. Germline V CDR1 and CDR2: SQVTM, ANQGSEA. The chain's CDR3 is CSVYRTSGGQSSYEQYF. For the CDR3, the DNA is TGCAGCGTTTATAGGACTAGCGGAGGTCAGAGCTCCTACGAGCAGTACTTC.

This chain connects TRBV10-1 to TRBJ1-3; no clear D gene. The CDR3 contains 15 residues. V lost 3 bases and J 2 bases, leaving 11 bases between the germline ends. The germline CDR1 and CDR2 sequences are WNHNN and SYGVQD (reference sequence). The CDR3 DNA sequence: TGCGCCAGCAGTGAAACACAGCTCCCTGGAAACACCATATATTTT. Its translation: CASSETQLPGNTIYF.

V is TRBV7-6 and J is TRBJ2-1; 14 bases are shared with TRBD2. With 0 bases clipped from V and 10 bases from J, the junction kept 5 bases outside the gene matches. CDR3 length: 16 residues. Germline CDR1 is SGHVS and CDR2 is FNYEAQ. The CDR3 coding sequence is TGTGCCAGCAGCTTAGCCGGGACTAGCGGGAGTGCGGAGCAGTTCTTC. Translated, it gives CASSLAGTSGSAEQFF. Using reference TRBV7-6 and TRBJ2-1 for the parts outside the CDR3, the full variable domain is GAGVSQSPRYKVTKRGQDVALRCDPISGHVSLYWYRQALGQGPEFLTYFNYEAQQDKSGLPNDRFSAERPEGSISTLTIQRTEQRDSAMYRCASSLAGTSGSAEQFFGPGTRLTVL.

This chain uses TRBV28 with TRBJ2-7; a possible D gene is TRBD1 (6 bases). The CDR3 is made up of 17 amino acids. Germline lookup yields CDR1 MDHEN and CDR2 SYDVKM. The V end lost 1 base, the J end lost 0 bases, and 16 bases lay between the germline ends. The CDR3 loop is CASSLSLGSGASYEQYF. The CDR3 coding sequence is TGTGCCAGCAGTTTATCTCTTGGGTCAGGGGCCTCCTACGAGCAGTACTTC.

Written as DNA, the CDR3 is TGCAGCGTTGTCCTCAGTGGTAGGAACACTGAAGCTTTCTTT. Amino acids: CSVVLSGRNTEAFF. The chain is built from TRBV29-1 and TRBJ1-1; no clear D. Germline lookup yields CDR1 SQVTM and CDR2 ANQGSEA. The CDR3 has 14 residues. Between the trimmed V and J ends, which lost 4 bases and 1 base, there was a span of 13 bases.

V gene TRBV19 combines with J gene TRBJ2-5; a weak D match, TRBD1 (5 bases). The CDR3 is made up of 13 amino acids. Between the trimmed V and J ends, which lost 6 bases and 2 bases, there was a span of 10 bases. Germline V gene sequence: CDR1 LNHDA, CDR2 SQIVND (reference sequence). This CDR3 reads CASSQTDQETQYF. The DNA of the CDR3 is TGTGCCAGTAGCCAGACAGATCAAGAGACCCAGTACTTC.

The chain is built from TRBV5-1 and TRBJ2-7; D gene ambiguous. Trimming left V 4 bases short and J 4 bases short, with 12 bases between. Germline CDR1 is SGHRS and CDR2 is YFSETQ. This CDR3 spans 13 amino acids. CDR3 protein: CASSPGSEYEQYF. Written as DNA, the CDR3 is TGCGCCAGCAGCCCCGGTAGTGAATACGAGCAGTACTTC.

V is TRBV28 and J is TRBJ1-2; TRBD1 might be the D (5 bases). The CDR3 is made up of 15 amino acids. Deletions cut 5 bases from V and 0 bases from J, with 13 bases between. Germline V gene sequence: CDR1 MDHEN, CDR2 SYDVKM. The DNA of the CDR3 is TGTGCCAGCAGTCGGGACGTCGGGTCTAACTATGGCTACACCTTC. This translates into CASSRDVGSNYGYTF.